The sequence of this TCR beta chain was determined in a study of blood T cell repertoires in COVID-19. Study overall: Acute and convalescent COVID-19 samples came from the United States, Italy and Spain.

This CDR3 contains 17 residues. Germline V CDR1 and CDR2: SGHTA, FQGNSA. V gave up 1 base and J gave up 1 base; unmatched junction bases: 5. The assay was immunoSEQ multiplex PCR, and TCRdb's table has in-frame clones only and misses some. The sample lists about 140,000 clones, 88% occurring once. The rearrangement links TRBV7-2 to TRBJ2-3; 10 bases align to TRBD2. The sequence was collected from a human donor with COVID-19, enrolled during active disease. The donor label of this sample is uncertain. Input material: peripheral blood. This CDR3 is CASSLVALAGGTDTQYF. The DNA for the CDR3 is TGTGCCAGCAGCTTAGTTGCGCTAGCGGGGGGCACAGATACGCAGTATTTT. The full variable domain, rest sourced from reference TRBV7-2 and TRBJ2-3, is GAGVSQSPSNKVTEKGKDVELRCDPISGHTALYWYRQSLGQGLEFLIYFQGNSAPDKSGLPSDRFSAERTGGSVSTLTIQRTQQEDSAVYLCASSLVALAGGTDTQYFGPGTRLTVL.